A single T cell receptor (beta chain) is shown here with its context. The germline CDR1 and CDR2 sequences are LGHNA and YNFKEQ. Unmatched junction bases numbered 4, after V lost 4 bases and J lost 4 bases. The CDR3 length is 15 residues. Clones were read by immunoSEQ multiplex PCR, and TCRdb kept only the in-frame ones, dropping some. This sample has tens of thousands of clones; approximately 94% occur once, and the top ten carry around 0.45%. These data are taken from a study of Tregs in tolerant kidney transplant recipients. V and J are TRBV4-2 and TRBJ2-1, with 10 bases aligning to TRBD2. Source: CD4+ T cells from blood, taken before the transplant. This TCR came from a human donor who received a combined kidney and bone marrow transplant. As DNA, the CDR3 is TGTGCCAGCAGCCCCAGCGGGGGGGATTACAATGAGCAGTTCTTC. Amino acid sequence: CASSPSGGDYNEQFF.